This T cell receptor beta chain is drawn from a study of cytotoxic CD8 clonotypes in ibrutinib-treated CLL. About this clone itself: As yet, its antigen is unknown.

Study-wide findings and caveats: Public clonotypes were rare and shrank or held steady on treatment. Having risen at ibrutinib response, clonality had fallen back toward baseline by progression.

The CDR3 sequence is 17 residues long. Germline trimming cut 5 bases from V and 0 bases from J; bases unmatched to any gene: 10. Germline V lookup: CDR1 ENHRY, CDR2 SYGVKD. TCRdb's copy holds only in-frame clones and misses some; the assay was immunoSEQ multiplex PCR. The table shows approximately 200,000 clones, with about 72% occurring only once. The specimen comprised PBMCs, sampled after 24 months of ibrutinib treatment. The V gene is TRBV10-3, the J gene TRBJ1-2, with 9 positions matching TRBD1. The receptor's source is a human donor with chronic lymphocytic leukemia. The CDR3 DNA follows: TGTGCCATCAGTACAAAGACAGGGGGTGGTACTAACTATGGCTACACCTTC. Translation: CAISTKTGGGTNYGYTF.